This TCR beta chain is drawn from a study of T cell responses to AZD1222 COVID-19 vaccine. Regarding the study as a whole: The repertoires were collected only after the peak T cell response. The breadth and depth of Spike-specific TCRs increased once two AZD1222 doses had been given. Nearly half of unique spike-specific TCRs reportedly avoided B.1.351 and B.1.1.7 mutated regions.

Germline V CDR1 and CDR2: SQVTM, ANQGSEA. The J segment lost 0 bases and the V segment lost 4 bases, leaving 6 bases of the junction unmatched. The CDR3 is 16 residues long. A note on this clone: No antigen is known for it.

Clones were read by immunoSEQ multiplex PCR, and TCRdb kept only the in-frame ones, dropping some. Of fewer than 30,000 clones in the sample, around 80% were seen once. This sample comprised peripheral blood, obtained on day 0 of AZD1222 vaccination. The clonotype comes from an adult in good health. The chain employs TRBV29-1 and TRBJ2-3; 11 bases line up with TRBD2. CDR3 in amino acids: CSVVTSGGISTDTQYF. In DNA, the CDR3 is TGCAGCGTTGTTACTAGCGGGGGTATTAGCACAGATACGCAGTATTTT.